In this sample, the clone carrying this T cell receptor beta chain turned up once. As yet, its antigen is unknown. Collection occurred without any documented infections or immune events in donors. This specimen comes from a study of identifying expanded T cells in peripheral blood. Study-wide points: Variance in clone template counts between roughly 2-week samples significantly increased with total template count across all healthy donors. Differentially abundant clones: around 1.2 between replicates, just under 17 at two to three weeks, over 18 at four.

Method: immunoSEQ multiplex PCR; TCRdb's copy keeps in-frame clones and lacks some. Here the sample spans 90,000 to 100,000 clones, around 90% being singletons. The CDR3 has 13 residues. CDR1 is ENHRY, CDR2 SYGVKD, per germline. The germline V and J ends were trimmed by 6 bases and 3 bases, with 9 bases remaining between them. This sequence joins TRBV10-3 and TRBJ2-1; D is unresolved. The sample consisted of blood. The sequence came from a person aged 18-70 years in good health. The CDR3 protein is CAIRDLVYNEQFF. For the CDR3, the DNA is TGTGCCATCAGGGATTTAGTCTACAATGAGCAGTTCTTC.